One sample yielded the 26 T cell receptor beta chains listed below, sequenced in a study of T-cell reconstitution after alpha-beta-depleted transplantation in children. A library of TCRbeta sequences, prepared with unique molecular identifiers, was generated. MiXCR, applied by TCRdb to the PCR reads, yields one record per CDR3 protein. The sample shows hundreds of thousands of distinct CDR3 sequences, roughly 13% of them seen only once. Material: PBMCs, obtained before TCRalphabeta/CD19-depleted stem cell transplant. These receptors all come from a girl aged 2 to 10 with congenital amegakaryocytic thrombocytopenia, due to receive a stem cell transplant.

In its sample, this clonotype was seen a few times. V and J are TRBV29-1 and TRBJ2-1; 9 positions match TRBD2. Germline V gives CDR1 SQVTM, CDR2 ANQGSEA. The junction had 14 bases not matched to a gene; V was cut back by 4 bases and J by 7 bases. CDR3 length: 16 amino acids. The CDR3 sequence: CSVVKVLAGYPNEQFF. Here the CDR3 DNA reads TGCAGCGTTGTTAAAGTACTAGCGGGCTACCCTAATGAGCAGTTCTTC.

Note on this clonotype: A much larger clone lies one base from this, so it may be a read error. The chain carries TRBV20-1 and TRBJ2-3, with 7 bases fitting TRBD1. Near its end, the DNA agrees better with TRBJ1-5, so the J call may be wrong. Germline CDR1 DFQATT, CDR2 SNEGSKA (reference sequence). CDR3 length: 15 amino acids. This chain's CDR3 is CSASSGQRYTDTQHF. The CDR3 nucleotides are TGCAGTGCTAGCTCGGGACAGCGTTACACAGATACGCAGCATTTT.

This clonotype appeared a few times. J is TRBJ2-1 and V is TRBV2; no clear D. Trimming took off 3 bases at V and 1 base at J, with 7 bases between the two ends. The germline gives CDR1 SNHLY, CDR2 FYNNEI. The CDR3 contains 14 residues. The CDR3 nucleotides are TGTGCCAGCAGTGACTCCTCGTCCTACAATGAGCAGTTCTTC. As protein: CASSDSSSYNEQFF.

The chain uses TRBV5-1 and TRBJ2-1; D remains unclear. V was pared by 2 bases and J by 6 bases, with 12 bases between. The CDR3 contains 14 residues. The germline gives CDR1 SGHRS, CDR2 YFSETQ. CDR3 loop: CASSFGQNGNEQFF. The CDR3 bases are TGCGCCAGCAGCTTCGGTCAGAACGGCAATGAGCAGTTCTTC.

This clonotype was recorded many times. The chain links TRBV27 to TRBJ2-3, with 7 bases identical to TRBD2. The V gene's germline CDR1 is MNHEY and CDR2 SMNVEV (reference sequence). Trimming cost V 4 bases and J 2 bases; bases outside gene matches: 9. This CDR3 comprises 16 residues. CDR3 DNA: TGTGCCAGCAGTTCCGTATCTAGCGGAGACACAGATACGCAGTATTTT. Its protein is CASSSVSSGDTDTQYF.

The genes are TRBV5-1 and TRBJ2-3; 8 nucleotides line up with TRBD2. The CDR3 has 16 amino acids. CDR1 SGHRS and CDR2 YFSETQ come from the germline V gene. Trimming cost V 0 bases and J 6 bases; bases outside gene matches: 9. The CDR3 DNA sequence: TGCGCCAGCAGCTTGGCCTTGGCGGGGGGCCGTGATACGCAGTATTTT. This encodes CASSLALAGGRDTQYF.

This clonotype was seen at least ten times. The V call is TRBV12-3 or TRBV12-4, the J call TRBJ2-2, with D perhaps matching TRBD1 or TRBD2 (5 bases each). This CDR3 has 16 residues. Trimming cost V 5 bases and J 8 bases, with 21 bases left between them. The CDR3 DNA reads TGTGCCAGCAGTCCCGACGAACCGGGGCTGAGGGGGGAGCTGTTTTTT. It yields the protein CASSPDEPGLRGELFF.

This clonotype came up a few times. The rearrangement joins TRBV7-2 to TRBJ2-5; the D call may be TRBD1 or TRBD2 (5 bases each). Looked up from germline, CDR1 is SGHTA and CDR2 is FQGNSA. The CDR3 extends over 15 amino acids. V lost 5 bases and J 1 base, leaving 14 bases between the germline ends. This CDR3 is CASSRGVRSQETQYF. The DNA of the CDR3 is TGTGCCAGCAGCCGAGGGGTACGGAGCCAAGAGACCCAGTACTTC.

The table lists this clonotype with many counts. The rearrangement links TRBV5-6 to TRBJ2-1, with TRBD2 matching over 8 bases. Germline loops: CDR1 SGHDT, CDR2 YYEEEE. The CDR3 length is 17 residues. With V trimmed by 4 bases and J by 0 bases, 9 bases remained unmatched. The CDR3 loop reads CASSLTAGASSYNEQFF. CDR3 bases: TGTGCCAGCAGCCTCACAGCGGGGGCCAGCTCCTACAATGAGCAGTTCTTC.

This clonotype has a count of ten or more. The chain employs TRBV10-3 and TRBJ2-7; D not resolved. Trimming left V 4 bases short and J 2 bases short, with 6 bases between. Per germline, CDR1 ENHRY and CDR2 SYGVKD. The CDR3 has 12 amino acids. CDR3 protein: CAISADPYEQYF. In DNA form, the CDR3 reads TGTGCCATCAGTGCGGACCCCTACGAGCAGTACTTC.

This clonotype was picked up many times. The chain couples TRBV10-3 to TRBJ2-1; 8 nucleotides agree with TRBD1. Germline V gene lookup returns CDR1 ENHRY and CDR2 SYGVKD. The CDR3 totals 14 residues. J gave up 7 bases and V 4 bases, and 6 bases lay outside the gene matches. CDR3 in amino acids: CAISGGTGSNEQFF. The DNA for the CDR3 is TGTGCCATCAGTGGTGGGACAGGATCGAATGAGCAGTTCTTC.

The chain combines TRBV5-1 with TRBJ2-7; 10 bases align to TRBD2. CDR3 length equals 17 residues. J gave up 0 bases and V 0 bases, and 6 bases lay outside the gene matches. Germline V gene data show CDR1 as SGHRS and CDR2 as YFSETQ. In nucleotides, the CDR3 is TGCGCCAGCAGCTTGGAGGTAGCGGGAGGCAGCTCCTACGAGCAGTACTTC. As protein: CASSLEVAGGSSYEQYF.

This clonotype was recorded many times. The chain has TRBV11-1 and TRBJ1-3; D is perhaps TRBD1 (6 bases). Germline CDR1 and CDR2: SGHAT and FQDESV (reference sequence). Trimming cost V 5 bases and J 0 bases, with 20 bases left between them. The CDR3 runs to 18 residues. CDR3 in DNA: TGTGCCAGCAGCCCCAGGGGCGGGATTGGCAGCTCTGGAAACACCATATATTTT. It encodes CASSPRGGIGSSGNTIYF.

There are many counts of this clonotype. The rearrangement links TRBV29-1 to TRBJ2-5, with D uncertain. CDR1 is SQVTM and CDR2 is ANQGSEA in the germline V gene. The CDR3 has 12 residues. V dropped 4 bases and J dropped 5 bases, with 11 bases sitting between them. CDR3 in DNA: TGCAGCGTTGGATCCCGGCGGGAGACCCAGTACTTC. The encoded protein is CSVGSRRETQYF.

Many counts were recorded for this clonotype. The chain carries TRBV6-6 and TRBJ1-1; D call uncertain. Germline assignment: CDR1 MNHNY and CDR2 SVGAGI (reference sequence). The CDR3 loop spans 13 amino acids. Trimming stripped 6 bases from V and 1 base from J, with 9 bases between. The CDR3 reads CASSDTRNTEAFF. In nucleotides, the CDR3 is TGTGCCAGCAGCGACACCAGGAACACTGAAGCTTTCTTT.

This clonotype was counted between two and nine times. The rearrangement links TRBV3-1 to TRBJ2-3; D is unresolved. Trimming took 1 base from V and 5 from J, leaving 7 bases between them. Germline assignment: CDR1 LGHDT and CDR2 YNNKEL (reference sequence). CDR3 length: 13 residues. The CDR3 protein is CASSQAIGDTQYF. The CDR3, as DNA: TGTGCCAGCAGCCAAGCCATCGGAGATACGCAGTATTTT.

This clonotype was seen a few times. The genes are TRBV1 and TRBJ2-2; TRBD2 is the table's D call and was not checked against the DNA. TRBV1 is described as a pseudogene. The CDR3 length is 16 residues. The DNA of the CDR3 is TGCACCAGCAGCCCCTCAGGGACTACGGGCGCCGGGGAGCTGTTTTTT. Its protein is CTSSPSGTTGAGELFF.

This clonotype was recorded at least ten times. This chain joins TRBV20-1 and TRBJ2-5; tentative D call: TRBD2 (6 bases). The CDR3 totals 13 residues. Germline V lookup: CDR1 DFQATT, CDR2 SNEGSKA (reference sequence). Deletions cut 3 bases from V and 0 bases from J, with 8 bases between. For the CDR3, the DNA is TGCAGTGCTAGTGGGGGGTACCAAGAGACCCAGTACTTC. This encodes CSASGGYQETQYF.

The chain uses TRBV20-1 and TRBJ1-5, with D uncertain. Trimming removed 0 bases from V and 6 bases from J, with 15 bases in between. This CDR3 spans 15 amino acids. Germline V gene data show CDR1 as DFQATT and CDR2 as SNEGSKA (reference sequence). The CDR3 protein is CSARDPGPSGQPQHF. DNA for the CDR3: TGCAGTGCTAGAGATCCAGGCCCGTCGGGTCAGCCCCAGCATTTT.

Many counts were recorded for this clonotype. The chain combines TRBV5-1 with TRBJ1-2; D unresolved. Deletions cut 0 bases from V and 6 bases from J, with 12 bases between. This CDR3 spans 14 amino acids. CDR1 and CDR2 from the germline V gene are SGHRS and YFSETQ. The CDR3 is CASSLEGSRNGYTF. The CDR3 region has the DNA TGCGCCAGCAGCTTGGAAGGGTCGAGGAATGGCTACACCTTC.

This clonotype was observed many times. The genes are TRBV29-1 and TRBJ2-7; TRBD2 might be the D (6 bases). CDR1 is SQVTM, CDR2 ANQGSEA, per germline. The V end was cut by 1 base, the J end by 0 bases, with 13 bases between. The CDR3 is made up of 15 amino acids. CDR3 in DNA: TGCAGCGTTGAAGTCCTGGGGCGGGGCTCCTACGAGCAGTACTTC. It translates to CSVEVLGRGSYEQYF.

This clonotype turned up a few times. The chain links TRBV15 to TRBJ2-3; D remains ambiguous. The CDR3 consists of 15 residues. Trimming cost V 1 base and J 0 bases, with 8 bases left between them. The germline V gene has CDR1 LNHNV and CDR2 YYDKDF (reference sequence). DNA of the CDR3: TGTGCCACCAGCAGAGGCTCGCGGAGCACAGATACGCAGTATTTT. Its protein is CATSRGSRSTDTQYF.

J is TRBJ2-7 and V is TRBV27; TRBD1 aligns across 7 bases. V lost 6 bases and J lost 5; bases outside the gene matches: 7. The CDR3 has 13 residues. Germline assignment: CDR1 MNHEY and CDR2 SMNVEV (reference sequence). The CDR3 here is CASRLVQGNEQYF. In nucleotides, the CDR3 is TGTGCCAGCAGACTCGTACAGGGGAACGAGCAGTACTTC.

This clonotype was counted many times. The CDR3 DNA reads as TGTGCCAGCAGTCCGACCCACAATGAGCAGTTCTTC. Translation: CASSPTHNEQFF. This rearrangement joins TRBV6-5 to TRBJ2-1; D not certain. The germline V gene has CDR1 MNHEY and CDR2 SVGAGI. Trimming pared 5 bases from V and 5 bases from J, leaving 7 bases between. This CDR3 comprises 12 residues.

This CDR3 reads CASSLRAGGLETQYF. For the CDR3, the DNA is TGTGCCAGCAGCTTAAGGGCGGGGGGTTTAGAGACCCAGTACTTC. J is TRBJ2-5 and V is TRBV7-8, with 8 nucleotides matching TRBD2. Germline V gene lookup returns CDR1 SGHVS and CDR2 FQNEAQ. The CDR3 loop spans 15 amino acids. The junction had 6 bases not matched to a gene; V was cut back by 2 bases and J by 4 bases.

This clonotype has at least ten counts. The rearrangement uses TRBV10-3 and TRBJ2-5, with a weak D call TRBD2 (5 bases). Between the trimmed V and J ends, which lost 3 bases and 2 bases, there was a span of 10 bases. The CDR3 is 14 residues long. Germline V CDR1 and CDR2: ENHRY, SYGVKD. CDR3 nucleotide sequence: TGTGCCATCAGTGACGGGGAACAACAAGAGACCCAGTACTTC. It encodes CAISDGEQQETQYF.